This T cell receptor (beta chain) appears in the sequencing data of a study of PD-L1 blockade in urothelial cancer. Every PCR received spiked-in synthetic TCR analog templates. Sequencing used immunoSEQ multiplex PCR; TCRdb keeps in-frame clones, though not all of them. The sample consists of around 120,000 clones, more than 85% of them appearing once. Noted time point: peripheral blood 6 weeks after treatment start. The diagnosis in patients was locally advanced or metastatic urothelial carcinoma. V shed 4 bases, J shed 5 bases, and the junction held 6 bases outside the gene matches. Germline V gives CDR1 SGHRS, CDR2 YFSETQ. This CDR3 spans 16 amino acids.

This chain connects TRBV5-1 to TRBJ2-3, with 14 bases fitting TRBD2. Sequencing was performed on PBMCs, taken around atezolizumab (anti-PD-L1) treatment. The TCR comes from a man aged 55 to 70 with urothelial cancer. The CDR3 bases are TGCGCCAGCAGCCGTGGACTAGCGGGAGGTGTAGATACGCAGTATTTT. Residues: CASSRGLAGGVDTQYF.